The 22 T cell receptor beta chains below were found in one sample sequenced in a study of blood T cell repertoires in COVID-19. The data were produced by immunoSEQ multiplex PCR, yet TCRdb's version contains in-frame clones alone and is incomplete. The data contain over 200,000 clones, 80% of them seen just once; the ten biggest clones take up roughly 5%. The sequencing input was peripheral blood. These TCRs come from a human donor in a cohort sampled during active COVID-19.

This clone occurred once. This rearrangement joins TRBV5-6 to TRBJ1-2; possibly TRBD1 for D (6 bases). Germline V gene sequence: CDR1 SGHDT, CDR2 YYEEEE. Trimming removed 4 bases at V and 7 bases at J, with 17 bases between. The CDR3 is made up of 14 amino acids. Here the CDR3 DNA reads TGTGCCAGCAGCCCCCGGGGGGGCGTGGGTGGCTACACCTTC. It codes for CASSPRGGVGGYTF.

The chain employs TRBV28 and TRBJ2-7; D is unclear. This CDR3 is built from 12 residues. Germline-derived CDR1 and CDR2 are MDHEN and SYDVKM. The ends were cut back, 4 bases at V and 3 bases at J, with 7 bases in the middle. CDR3 in amino acids: CASSSVYYEQYF. CDR3 coding DNA: TGTGCCAGCAGTTCGGTATACTACGAGCAGTACTTC.

The chain recombines TRBV6-2 or TRBV6-3 with TRBJ2-7; 9 bases agree with TRBD2. The junction had 17 bases not matched to a gene; V was cut back by 4 bases and J by 4 bases. The CDR3 is made up of 18 amino acids. CDR1 is MNHEY, CDR2 SVGEGT, per germline. The CDR3: CASSSRRGTLAGPYEQYF. As DNA, the CDR3 is TGTGCCAGCAGTTCCCGCAGGGGAACGCTAGCGGGGCCTTACGAGCAGTACTTC.

The chain combines TRBV5-1 with TRBJ2-4; TRBD2 agrees at 8 bases. V lost 0 bases and J lost 6; bases outside the gene matches: 5. This CDR3 comprises 15 residues. Germline CDR1 reads SGHRS; CDR2 reads YFSETQ. The CDR3 nucleotides read TGCGCCAGCAGCTTGGACGGGGGGGCCGGAAACATTCAGTACTTC. It is translated as CASSLDGGAGNIQYF.

This clone has just a few counts. The chain is built from TRBV7-9 and TRBJ1-1; D is undetermined. V lost 4 bases and J lost 1, with 10 bases in between. Germline values: CDR1 SEHNR, CDR2 FQNEAQ (reference sequence). CDR3 length equals 14 residues. The CDR3 is CASSSRATNTEAFF. The CDR3 nucleotides read TGTGCCAGCAGCTCCCGAGCGACGAACACTGAAGCTTTCTTT.

The CDR3 sequence: CATSASGRVRTGELFF. The CDR3 coding sequence is TGTGCCACCAGTGCTAGCGGGAGAGTCCGGACCGGGGAGCTGTTTTTT. The rearrangement links TRBV24-1 to TRBJ2-2, with 10 positions matching TRBD2. The CDR3 loop spans 16 amino acids. CDR1 and CDR2 from the germline V gene are KGHDR and SFDVKD. With V trimmed by 5 bases and J by 5 bases, 7 bases remained unmatched.

The chain recombines TRBV19 with TRBJ1-5, with TRBD1 as a possible D gene (6 bases). V dropped 6 bases and J dropped 10 bases, with 10 bases sitting between them. Germline assignment: CDR1 LNHDA and CDR2 SQIVND (reference sequence). The CDR3 sequence is 11 residues long. Written as DNA, the CDR3 is TGTGCCAGTAGGAAACAGGGCCCCCAGCATTTT. Its protein product is CASRKQGPQHF. Full variable domain (outside the CDR3, taken from reference TRBV19 and TRBJ1-5): DGGITQSPKYLFRKEGQNVTLSCEQNLNHDAMYWYRQDPGQGLRLIYYSQIVNDFQKGDIAEGYSVSREKKESFPLTVTSAQKNPTAFYLCASRKQGPQHFGDGTRLSIL.

V is TRBV19 and J is TRBJ2-7, with D possibly being TRBD2 (6 bases). The CDR3 spans 15 residues. The germline gives CDR1 LNHDA, CDR2 SQIVND (reference sequence). V was pared by 5 bases and J by 0 bases, with 14 bases between. DNA of the CDR3: TGTGCCAGTAGTCTCACGGGGAGGATCTCCTACGAGCAGTACTTC. Its protein product is CASSLTGRISYEQYF.

The chain uses TRBV19 and TRBJ2-7; 8 bases map to TRBD2. Germline V gene sequence: CDR1 LNHDA, CDR2 SQIVND (reference sequence). CDR3 length: 14 residues. V lost 5 bases and J lost 3; bases outside the gene matches: 6. The CDR3 protein is CASSLGLGVYEQYF. The CDR3 DNA sequence: TGTGCCAGTAGTCTGGGACTAGGGGTCTACGAGCAGTACTTC.

V is TRBV21-1 and J is TRBJ1-1; the table's D call TRBD1 went unverified against the DNA. TRBV21-1 is a known pseudogene. The CDR3 extends over 16 amino acids. In nucleotides, the CDR3 is TGTGCCAGCAGCAAAGTGTGGTCAGGAATGAACACTGAAGCTTTCTTT. This codes for CASSKVWSGMNTEAFF.

For the CDR3, the DNA is TGTGCCAGCACCAAGCGGGAGGTCTTCTACAATGAGCAGTTCTTC. It translates to CASTKREVFYNEQFF. V usage is TRBV7-2 and J usage is TRBJ2-1; 9 bases match TRBD2. The CDR3 runs to 15 residues. J was trimmed by 3 bases and V by 7 bases; bases with no gene match: 7. Germline V gives CDR1 SGHTA, CDR2 FQGNSA.

This clone has just a few counts. The chain carries TRBV24-1 and TRBJ2-1, with 8 bases that match TRBD2. Germline V gene sequence: CDR1 KGHDR, CDR2 SFDVKD. V dropped 4 bases and J dropped 6; count of bases not matched to a gene: 7. The CDR3 is 15 amino acids. DNA of the CDR3: TGTGCCACCAGTGACTCTAGCGGGCGCCTCAATGAGCAGTTCTTC. Its protein product is CATSDSSGRLNEQFF.

The chain joins TRBV7-3 to TRBJ2-3, with TRBD1 matching over 7 bases. V was pared by 2 bases and J by 2 bases, with 7 bases of the junction left unmatched. This CDR3 region has 16 residues. The germline V gene has CDR1 SGHTA and CDR2 FQGTGA. The CDR3 DNA follows: TGTGCCAGCAGCTTATCCGGACAGGTCCTCACAGATACGCAGTATTTT. It is translated as CASSLSGQVLTDTQYF.

This clone was counted between two and nine times. This CDR3 is CATGTGLSDEQYF. CDR3 nucleotides: TGTGCCACCGGGACAGGGCTTTCGGACGAGCAGTACTTC. The rearrangement joins TRBV24-1 to TRBJ2-7; TRBD1 aligns across 9 bases. Trimming removed 9 bases from V and 5 bases from J; junction bases left unmatched: 7. This CDR3 comprises 13 residues. Germline lookup yields CDR1 KGHDR and CDR2 SFDVKD.

This rearrangement joins TRBV5-3 to TRBJ2-7; 9 nucleotides match TRBD2. TRBV5-3 is an ORF; its function is uncertain. CDR3 length equals 11 residues. V dropped 4 bases and J dropped 9; count of bases not matched to a gene: 2. The DNA for the CDR3 is TGTGCCAGAAGCCGTAGCGGGAGGCAGTACTTC. Its protein is CARSRSGRQYF.

The CDR3 is CASSLALIVAQMDTQYF. The CDR3 nucleotides read TGTGCCAGCAGCTTAGCGCTTATAGTAGCCCAAATGGATACGCAGTATTTT. The gene calls are TRBV7-8 and TRBJ2-3; D not resolved. This CDR3 spans 17 amino acids. Germline lookup yields CDR1 SGHVS and CDR2 FQNEAQ. V was cut by 0 bases and J by 6 bases, with 19 bases left in between.

This sequence joins TRBV7-8 and TRBJ2-7, with D possibly matching TRBD1 (6 bases). CDR1 SGHVS and CDR2 FQNEAQ come from the germline V gene. V dropped 8 bases and J dropped 6 bases, with 29 bases sitting between them. The CDR3 extends over 17 amino acids. The CDR3 spells CASYDVGQGRNSGEQYF. As DNA, the CDR3 is TGTGCCAGCTATGACGTTGGGCAGGGGCGGAATTCGGGCGAGCAGTACTTC.

The table lists this clone with a few counts. The J gene is TRBJ1-4, the V gene TRBV28; TRBD1 matches 8 bases. Unmatched junction bases numbered 10, after V lost 8 bases and J lost 8 bases. The germline gives CDR1 MDHEN, CDR2 SYDVKM. This CDR3 spans 14 amino acids. The CDR3 DNA reads as TGTGCCAGCTCACGGCAGGGGGCGCGAGAAAAACTGTTTTTT. This codes for CASSRQGAREKLFF.

The chain combines TRBV19 with TRBJ1-5; TRBD1 agrees at 7 bases. J lost 4 bases, V lost 4 bases, and 7 bases had no gene match. This CDR3 region has 15 residues. Germline assignment: CDR1 LNHDA and CDR2 SQIVND (reference sequence). CDR3 sequence (DNA): TGTGCCAGTAGTACCCGGGACAGACGTAATCAGCCCCAGCATTTT. It encodes CASSTRDRRNQPQHF.

The chain has TRBV4-1 and TRBJ1-5, with D possibly being TRBD1 (5 bases). The germline V gene encodes CDR1 MGHRA and CDR2 YSYEKL. The ends were cut back, 0 bases at V and 3 bases at J, with 9 bases in the middle. The CDR3 length is 15 residues. For the CDR3, the DNA is TGCGCCAGCAGCCAAGACGGGGGATTCAATCAGCCCCAGCATTTT. It is translated as CASSQDGGFNQPQHF.

This CDR3 reads CASSGTGHYGYTF. DNA of the CDR3: TGTGCCAGCAGCGGGACAGGGCACTATGGCTACACCTTC. This chain links TRBV25-1 with TRBJ1-2; 9 positions match TRBD1. Germline values: CDR1 MGHDK, CDR2 SYGVNS. V lost 6 bases, J lost 3 bases, and 2 bases stayed unmatched. This CDR3 contains 13 residues.

The chain recombines TRBV3-1 (or the pseudogene TRBV3-2) with TRBJ1-1; TRBD1 is a possible D gene (5 bases). This CDR3 has 18 residues. Deletions cut 1 base from V and 1 base from J, with 19 bases between. CDR1 LGHDT and CDR2 YNNKEL come from the germline V gene (reference sequence). The chain's CDR3 is CASSQVVRGSDSNTEAFF. For the CDR3, the DNA is TGTGCCAGCAGCCAAGTCGTTCGGGGGTCTGATTCGAACACTGAAGCTTTCTTT.